These 13 T cell receptor beta chains were sequenced from one sample in a study of cytomegalovirus exposure and HLA in healthy donors. The data were produced by immunoSEQ multiplex PCR, yet TCRdb's version contains in-frame clones alone and is incomplete. The sample includes approximately 210,000 clones, about 82% of them seen just once. Sequences were obtained from PBMCs. Source of these receptors: a woman between 18 and 29 years old in good health and CMV-seronegative.

This chain uses TRBV4-1 with TRBJ2-2; D is unclear. The CDR3 is 13 amino acids. Trimming stripped 3 bases from V and 2 bases from J, with 4 bases between. Germline-derived CDR1 and CDR2 are MGHRA and YSYEKL. CDR3 DNA sequence: TGCGCCAGCAGCCAGTTAAACACCGGGGAGCTGTTTTTT. It specifies CASSQLNTGELFF.

The gene calls are TRBV6-5 and TRBJ2-5; D perhaps matches TRBD2 (7 bases). V lost 7 bases, J lost 5 bases, and 14 bases lay in between. This CDR3 spans 13 amino acids. CDR1 MNHEY and CDR2 SVGAGI come from the germline V gene. The CDR3, as DNA: TGTGCCAGCAACCAGGGGCGGGGGGAGACCCAGTACTTC. Translation: CASNQGRGETQYF.

V gene TRBV30 combines with J gene TRBJ1-2; 9 nucleotides agree with TRBD1. This CDR3 contains 16 residues. J gave up 0 bases and V 7 bases, and 12 bases lay outside the gene matches. The germline gives CDR1 GTSNPN, CDR2 SVGIG (reference sequence). This CDR3 is CASYSGTGRANYGYTF. The CDR3 DNA is TGTGCCTCTTATAGCGGGACAGGGCGCGCTAACTATGGCTACACCTTC.

This chain links TRBV7-3 with TRBJ2-3, with 10 bases matching TRBD2. J gave up 2 bases and V 4 bases, and 6 bases lay outside the gene matches. This CDR3 is built from 16 residues. Germline V gene sequence: CDR1 SGHTA, CDR2 FQGTGA. The CDR3 region is CASSSRSGGTTDTQYF. The CDR3 DNA sequence: TGTGCCAGCAGCTCCCGTAGCGGGGGGACCACAGATACGCAGTATTTT.

This sequence joins TRBV19 and TRBJ1-1; 7 bases agree with TRBD1. This CDR3 comprises 13 residues. Losses at the gene ends were 4 bases for V and 5 bases for J; bases not matched to a gene: 4. CDR1 and CDR2 from the germline V gene are LNHDA and SQIVND (reference sequence). The CDR3, as DNA: TGTGCCAGTAGTAACAACAGGGGAACTGAAGCTTTCTTT. Protein: CASSNNRGTEAFF.

The chain uses TRBV14 and TRBJ1-2; tentative D call: TRBD1 (6 bases). V lost 1 base to trimming and J lost 3 bases, with 15 bases between them. The CDR3 is 16 amino acids. Germline CDR1 reads SGHDN; CDR2 reads FVKESK. This CDR3 reads CASSQVAGDGYYGYTF. The CDR3 nucleotides read TGTGCCAGCAGCCAAGTCGCAGGGGACGGGTACTATGGCTACACCTTC.

Note on this clone: Compared with germline, one end of the junction differs, possibly owing to a read error. The V call is TRBV7-9, the J call TRBJ1-4; D is undetermined. Germline values: CDR1 SEHNR, CDR2 FQNEAQ (reference sequence). The CDR3 is 16 amino acids. Here the CDR3 reads CASSLAYAATNEKLFF. Here the CDR3 DNA reads TGTGCCAGCAGCTTAGCGTACGCGGCAACAAATGAAAAACTGTTTTTT.

About this clone: Within the sample, other DNA sequences also encode this same CDR3. The genes are TRBV20-1 and TRBJ1-2, with a possible D match to TRBD1 (6 bases). Trimming left V 4 bases short and J 8 bases short, with 8 bases between. CDR1 and CDR2 (germline): DFQATT, SNEGSKA (reference sequence). The CDR3 extends over 10 amino acids. In DNA, the CDR3 is TGCAGTGCTACAGACAGGGGCTACACCTTC. Translation: CSATDRGYTF.

The V call is TRBV6-5, the J call TRBJ1-5, with D possibly being TRBD1 (6 bases). Trimming cost V 2 bases and J 2 bases, with 7 bases left between them. From germline, CDR1 is MNHEY and CDR2 SVGAGI. The CDR3 runs to 14 residues. In DNA, the CDR3 is TGTGCCAGCAGTTACAAGGGGGGCAATCAGCCCCAGCATTTT. Translating gives CASSYKGGNQPQHF.

This clone has just a few counts. This chain joins TRBV2 and TRBJ1-1; possibly TRBD1 for D (6 bases). Between the trimmed V and J ends, which lost 3 bases and 0 bases, there was a span of 14 bases. The CDR3 sequence is 16 residues long. From germline, CDR1 is SNHLY and CDR2 FYNNEI. For the CDR3, the DNA is TGTGCCAGCAGTGATCGTTTTACAGGGATGAACACTGAAGCTTTCTTT. As protein: CASSDRFTGMNTEAFF.

The chain couples TRBV5-1 to TRBJ2-7; weak D call: TRBD2 (6 bases). This CDR3 comprises 15 residues. Germline CDR1 SGHRS, CDR2 YFSETQ. V lost 1 base, J lost 3 bases, and 14 bases lay in between. CDR3 DNA: TGCGCCAGCAGCTTGCTTAGCGGACCTCTCTACGAGCAGTACTTC. Residues: CASSLLSGPLYEQYF.

The chain carries TRBV30 and TRBJ2-1; D is unresolved. Looked up from germline, CDR1 is GTSNPN and CDR2 is SVGIG (reference sequence). The CDR3 is 11 residues long. The germline V and J ends were trimmed by 2 bases and 7 bases, with 6 bases remaining between them. CDR3 loop: CAWSMRNEQFF. In DNA, the CDR3 is TGTGCCTGGAGTATGAGGAATGAGCAGTTCTTC.

The CDR3 sequence is CATWDSRSYGYTF. The CDR3 DNA reads as TGTGCCACCTGGGACAGCAGATCTTATGGCTACACCTTC. The genes are TRBV25-1 and TRBJ1-2; 7 bases match TRBD1. CDR1 is MGHDK, CDR2 SYGVNS, per germline. This CDR3 comprises 13 residues. V trimming: 10 bases; J trimming: 5 bases; junction bases outside the gene matches: 10.